These 19 T cell receptor beta chains came from one sample sequenced in a study of PD-L1 blockade in urothelial cancer (dated by TCRdb to between 2016 and 2019). The time point label, read with the paper, signifies: peripheral blood 6 weeks after treatment start. The protocol used for the library was the immunoSEQ multiplex PCR assay. The clones in this table, taken by TCRdb from immuneACCESS, are in-frame only. Not every clone is retained; where verified, under half of the shortfall comes from an unresolved V gene, and the cause of the rest is unknown. The sample has about 30,000 clones on record, 89% of them singletons. Of the sample, approximately 8.2% falls within the top ten clones. The source material was PBMCs, sampled around atezolizumab (anti-PD-L1) treatment. The receptors come from an older man with urothelial cancer.

The CDR3 nucleotides read TGTGCCAGTAGTTCACATGATACAGGAGAAAAACTGTTTTTT. This encodes CASSSHDTGEKLFF. The chain has TRBV19 and TRBJ1-4, with a possible D match to TRBD1 (5 bases). CDR1 is LNHDA, CDR2 SQIVND, per germline (reference sequence). Trimming took 5 bases from V and 8 from J, leaving 15 bases between them. The CDR3 is 14 residues long.

The gene calls are TRBV6-1 and TRBJ2-6, with a tentative D call TRBD2 (5 bases). CDR1 and CDR2 from the germline V gene are MNHNS and SASEGT. The ends were cut back, 0 bases at V and 0 bases at J, with 6 bases in the middle. The CDR3 loop spans 16 amino acids. CDR3 protein: CASSEATSSGANVLTF. The CDR3 DNA reads as TGTGCCAGCAGTGAAGCAACTAGCTCTGGGGCCAACGTCCTGACTTTC.

This rearrangement joins TRBV7-2 to TRBJ2-7; no definite D call. Per the germline V gene, CDR1 is SGHTA and CDR2 is FQGNSA. There are 12 residues in the CDR3. V was cut by 6 bases and J by 0 bases, with 6 bases left in between. The CDR3 region is CASSHYSYEQYF. CDR3 DNA: TGTGCCAGCAGTCACTACTCCTACGAGCAGTACTTC.

This chain links TRBV28 with TRBJ2-4, with a weak D call TRBD2 (5 bases). V dropped 4 bases and J dropped 0 bases, with 13 bases sitting between them. Per the germline V gene, CDR1 is MDHEN and CDR2 is SYDVKM. The CDR3 has 16 amino acids. Here the CDR3 reads CASSSQDREAKNIQYF. In nucleotides, the CDR3 is TGTGCCAGCAGTTCCCAGGATCGGGAAGCCAAAAACATTCAGTACTTC.

The chain has TRBV5-1 and TRBJ2-7, with D possibly TRBD1 on 5 matching bases. The CDR3 sequence is 12 residues long. Trimming stripped 2 bases from V and 4 bases from J, with 7 bases between. Looked up from germline, CDR1 is SGHRS and CDR2 is YFSETQ. As DNA, the CDR3 is TGCGCCAGCAGCTTTCAGGGTTACGAGCAGTACTTC. Translated, it gives CASSFQGYEQYF.

The rearrangement joins TRBV5-1 to TRBJ2-7; TRBD1 aligns across 12 bases. This CDR3 spans 14 amino acids. The ends lost 4 bases at V and 5 bases at J; junction bases unmatched: 4. Germline-derived CDR1 and CDR2 are SGHRS and YFSETQ. CDR3 DNA: TGCGCCAGCAGCATCCGGGACAGGGGGCACGAGCAGTACTTC. This encodes CASSIRDRGHEQYF. Full variable domain (outside the CDR3, taken from reference TRBV5-1 and TRBJ2-7): KAGVTQTPRYLIKTRGQQVTLSCSPISGHRSVSWYQQTPGQGLQFLFEYFSETQRNKGNFPGRFSGRQFSNSRSEMNVSTLELGDSALYLCASSIRDRGHEQYFGPGTRLTVT.

The gene calls are TRBV7-8 and TRBJ2-5; no definite D call. The length of the CDR3 is 12 residues. The V end was cut by 3 bases, the J end by 5 bases, with 7 bases between. Looked up from germline, CDR1 is SGHVS and CDR2 is FQNEAQ. This chain's CDR3 is CASSLSGETQYF. The DNA for the CDR3 is TGTGCCAGCAGCTTGTCCGGGGAGACCCAGTACTTC.

This clone has more than one count but fewer than ten. This chain joins TRBV28 and TRBJ1-1; 7 nucleotides agree with TRBD1. CDR1 MDHEN and CDR2 SYDVKM come from the germline V gene. This CDR3 is built from 15 residues. The V segment lost 5 bases and the J segment 1 base; nucleotides outside the gene matches: 7. This chain's CDR3 is CASSLSWDRNTEAFF. The CDR3 coding sequence is TGTGCCAGCAGTCTTTCCTGGGACAGGAACACTGAAGCTTTCTTT.

This chain joins TRBV5-1 and TRBJ2-2, with 10 bases fitting TRBD2. Unmatched junction bases numbered 1, after V lost 2 bases and J lost 0 bases. The CDR3 sequence is 16 residues long. The V gene's germline CDR1 is SGHRS and CDR2 YFSETQ. CDR3 loop: CASSLLAGTNTGELFF. The DNA of the CDR3 is TGCGCCAGCAGCTTACTAGCGGGAACGAACACCGGGGAGCTGTTTTTT.

The chain uses TRBV12-5 and TRBJ2-6; TRBD2 aligns across 9 bases. The CDR3 spans 22 residues. Germline V gene data show CDR1 as LGHNT and CDR2 as FRNRAP. The trim removed 0 bases at V and 3 bases at J, leaving 18 bases unmatched. The CDR3 is CASGLVRLAGLDVESGANVLTF. CDR3 DNA: TGTGCTAGTGGTTTGGTCAGGCTAGCGGGACTTGACGTTGAGAGTGGGGCCAACGTCCTGACTTTC.

The chain carries TRBV28 and TRBJ2-3, with D uncertain. V gave up 4 bases and J gave up 2 bases, with 4 bases separating them. The CDR3 has 12 amino acids. CDR1 is MDHEN, CDR2 SYDVKM, per germline. CDR3 in amino acids: CASSSYTDTQYF. CDR3 sequence (DNA): TGTGCCAGCAGTTCCTACACAGATACGCAGTATTTT.

This chain uses TRBV2 with TRBJ2-3; tentative D call: TRBD2 (6 bases). CDR1 and CDR2 from the germline V gene are SNHLY and FYNNEI. Trimming shortened V by 7 bases and J by 4 bases, and 18 bases separated the two germline ends. The CDR3 is 15 residues long. CDR3 loop: CASTLTRGRADTQYF. For the CDR3, the DNA is TGTGCCAGCACCCTGACTAGGGGTCGGGCAGATACGCAGTATTTT. Combining the CDR3 with reference TRBV2 and TRBJ2-3 gives the whole variable domain EPEVTQTPSHQVTQMGQEVILRCVPISNHLYFYWYRQILGQKVEFLVSFYNNEISEKSEIFDDQFSVERPDGSNFTLKIRSTKLEDSAMYFCASTLTRGRADTQYFGPGTRLTVL.

The chain uses TRBV27 and TRBJ1-4; TRBD1 aligns across 7 bases. Trimming cost V 1 base and J 0 bases; bases outside gene matches: 5. CDR1 and CDR2 (germline): MNHEY, SMNVEV (reference sequence). This CDR3 region has 17 residues. The CDR3 protein is CASSLFGGGTTNEKLFF. CDR3 nucleotides: TGTGCCAGCAGTTTATTCGGAGGGGGCACAACTAATGAAAAACTGTTTTTT.

V gene TRBV27 combines with J gene TRBJ2-2; maybe TRBD2 (6 bases). V lost 5 bases, J lost 7 bases, and 20 bases lay in between. Germline CDR1 is MNHEY and CDR2 is SMNVEV (reference sequence). CDR3 length: 16 residues. CDR3 in amino acids: CASSQNLGGGGGELFF. Written as DNA, the CDR3 is TGTGCCAGCAGTCAAAACTTAGGTGGGGGAGGCGGGGAGCTGTTTTTT.

The rearrangement uses TRBV19 and TRBJ2-7; TRBD1 matches at 7 bases. Germline V gives CDR1 LNHDA, CDR2 SQIVND (reference sequence). Germline trimming cut 6 bases from V and 1 base from J; bases unmatched to any gene: 9. The CDR3 loop spans 15 amino acids. The CDR3 region has the DNA TGTGCCAGTAGGGAACAAGGGGGCCGGTCCTACGAGCAGTACTTC. Protein product: CASREQGGRSYEQYF. The full variable domain, its missing parts supplied by reference TRBV19 and TRBJ2-7, is DGGITQSPKYLFRKEGQNVTLSCEQNLNHDAMYWYRQDPGQGLRLIYYSQIVNDFQKGDIAEGYSVSREKKESFPLTVTSAQKNPTAFYLCASREQGGRSYEQYFGPGTRLTVT.

The rearrangement links TRBV5-4 to TRBJ1-1; TRBD1 agrees at 8 bases. V was clipped by 4 bases and J by 1 base; unmatched bases: 6. Germline lookup yields CDR1 SGHNT and CDR2 YYREEE (reference sequence). The CDR3 contains 15 residues. The CDR3 DNA reads TGTGCCAGCAGCCCGGACAGGGTGAGGAACACTGAAGCTTTCTTT. Translating gives CASSPDRVRNTEAFF.

This sequence joins TRBV27 and TRBJ1-1; 7 bases match TRBD1. This CDR3 region has 17 residues. V trimming: 4 bases; J trimming: 0 bases; junction bases outside the gene matches: 11. In germline, CDR1 is MNHEY, CDR2 SMNVEV (reference sequence). CDR3 protein: CASSSPATGQMNTEAFF. The CDR3 bases are TGTGCCAGCAGTTCCCCTGCGACAGGGCAAATGAACACTGAAGCTTTCTTT.

The rearrangement uses TRBV19 and TRBJ2-5; 7 bases are a match to TRBD2. Germline loops: CDR1 LNHDA, CDR2 SQIVND (reference sequence). There are 16 residues in the CDR3. V was pared by 1 base and J by 2 bases, with 7 bases of the junction left unmatched. CDR3 protein: CASSIAQLARQETQYF. CDR3 in DNA: TGTGCCAGTAGTATAGCCCAACTAGCGCGTCAAGAGACCCAGTACTTC. The full variable domain, rest sourced from reference TRBV19 and TRBJ2-5, is DGGITQSPKYLFRKEGQNVTLSCEQNLNHDAMYWYRQDPGQGLRLIYYSQIVNDFQKGDIAEGYSVSREKKESFPLTVTSAQKNPTAFYLCASSIAQLARQETQYFGPGTRLLVL.

The genes are TRBV19 and TRBJ2-6, with D possibly matching TRBD2 (7 bases). The CDR3 totals 16 residues. Trimming took 6 bases from V and 2 from J, leaving 14 bases between them. Germline V lookup: CDR1 LNHDA, CDR2 SQIVND (reference sequence). CDR3 protein: CASSGGLETGANVLTF. The CDR3, as DNA: TGTGCCAGTAGCGGGGGGCTGGAGACTGGGGCCAACGTCCTGACTTTC.